A selection of T cell receptor beta chains follows, all from one sample in a study of cytomegalovirus exposure and HLA in healthy donors. Sequencing used immunoSEQ multiplex PCR; TCRdb keeps in-frame clones, though not all of them. The sample records 200,000 or so clones, about three quarters being singletons. The sample was PBMCs. The receptors were gathered from a man aged 40-55 years in good health and CMV-seronegative. The CDR3 runs from the conserved cysteine through the conserved F or W. A D gene is named only where the DNA matches it firmly. Clone size appears in some rows only: once, few, many, or a class for an expanded clone.

J,size,D,V,CDR3,DNA
TRBJ2-7,few,NA,TRBV10-3,CAIGESRYEQYF,TGTGCCATCGGAGAGAGTCGGTACGAGCAGTACTTC
TRBJ2-7,NA,TRBD1,TRBV28,CASPGQGIDEQYF,TGTGCCAGTCCTGGACAGGGGATCGACGAGCAGTACTTC
TRBJ2-3,NA,NA,TRBV7-2,CASSSDYGITDTQYF,TGTGCCAGCAGCTCCGACTACGGGATCACAGATACGCAGTATTTT
TRBJ2-2,NA,TRBD2,TRBV4-1,CASSPYIDLTSGANTGELFF,TGCGCCAGCAGCCCATACATCGACCTGACTAGCGGGGCAAACACCGGGGAGCTGTTTTTT
TRBJ2-7,NA,TRBD1,TRBV6-1,CASSERGPDEQYF,TGTGCCAGCAGTGAAAGGGGGCCGGACGAGCAGTACTTC
TRBJ2-1,NA,NA,TRBV14,CASSQVNSYNEQFF,TGTGCCAGCAGCCAAGTCAACAGCTACAATGAGCAGTTCTTC
TRBJ2-5,NA,TRBD1,TRBV2,CASRGQGRPETQYF,TGTGCCAGCAGAGGACAGGGTAGGCCAGAGACCCAGTACTTC
TRBJ2-7,once,NA,TRBV2,CASSTEGLGSYEQYF,TGTGCCAGCAGCACGGAGGGGTTAGGCTCCTACGAGCAGTACTTC
TRBJ2-3,few,NA,TRBV10-3,CAITSTDTQYF,TGTGCCATCACTTCCACAGATACGCAGTATTTT
TRBJ2-7,few,TRBD2,TRBV11-2,CASSWGGTTSSYEQYF,TGTGCCAGCAGCTGGGGAGGGACCACCAGCTCCTACGAGCAGTACTTC
TRBJ2-3,NA,NA,TRBV4-2,CASSRGGTWEDTQYF,TGTGCCAGCAGCCGGGGCGGGACCTGGGAAGATACGCAGTATTTT
TRBJ2-5,NA,TRBD2,TRBV7-6,CASSRGAGREETQYF,TGTGCCAGCAGCCGCGGGGCGGGGAGGGAGGAGACCCAGTACTTC
TRBJ2-3,NA,NA,TRBV11-3,CASSLGRGPRVADTQYF,TGTGCCAGCAGCTTAGGGCGGGGCCCCCGTGTAGCAGATACGCAGTATTTT
TRBJ2-2,NA,NA,TRBV5-8,CASSRAGELFF,TGTGCCAGCAGCCGGGCCGGGGAGCTGTTTTTT
TRBJ2-1,NA,TRBD1,TRBV7-3,CASSGGTGAYNEQFF,TGTGCCAGCAGCGGGGGGACAGGGGCATACAATGAGCAGTTCTTC
TRBJ2-1,NA,TRBD2,TRBV6-5,CASTSGGSEQFF,TGTGCCAGCACTAGCGGGGGGAGTGAGCAGTTCTTC
TRBJ1-4,NA,NA,TRBV10-3,CAISADLEGRTNEKLFF,TGTGCCATCAGTGCCGACTTAGAGGGCAGAACTAATGAAAAACTGTTTTTT
TRBJ2-7,NA,TRBD1,TRBV10-2,CASNLGQGEQYF,TGCGCCAGCAATTTAGGACAGGGCGAGCAGTACTTC
TRBJ1-2,NA,NA,TRBV6-5,CASSSHPLQYNYGYTF,TGTGCCAGCAGTTCCCACCCCTTACAGTATAACTATGGCTACACCTTC
TRBJ2-1,NA,NA,TRBV14,CASSQDIGYEQFF,TGTGCCAGCAGCCAAGATATCGGGTATGAGCAGTTCTTC
TRBJ2-3,NA,NA,TRBV5-4,CASQASGGSDTQYF,TGTGCCAGTCAGGCTTCTGGGGGCTCAGATACGCAGTATTTT
TRBJ1-1,NA,TRBD1,TRBV7-9,CASKGQPITEAFF,TGTGCCAGCAAGGGACAGCCGATCACTGAAGCTTTCTTT
TRBJ2-3,few,NA,TRBV6-1,CASTIRGADTQYF,TGTGCCAGCACCATTCGCGGCGCAGATACGCAGTATTTT
TRBJ1-1,few,NA,TRBV6-6,CASSWEALNTEAFF,TGTGCCAGCAGTTGGGAGGCTTTGAACACTGAAGCTTTCTTT
TRBJ1-2,NA,TRBD1,TRBV4-2,CASSQDRGTANYGYTF,TGTGCCAGCAGCCAAGATAGGGGGACAGCTAACTATGGCTACACCTTC
TRBJ2-1,NA,TRBD2,TRBV27,CASSLSLAGNNEQFF,TGTGCCAGCAGTTTAAGTCTAGCGGGGAACAATGAGCAGTTCTTC
TRBJ2-2,NA,TRBD1,TRBV5-4,CASSLDRGRTGELFF,TGTGCCAGCAGCCTCGACAGGGGGCGCACCGGGGAGCTGTTTTTT
TRBJ1-5,once,NA,TRBV2,CASKRSEGNQPQHF,TGTGCCAGCAAGAGGTCAGAGGGCAATCAGCCCCAGCATTTT
TRBJ2-4,NA,TRBD1,TRBV7-9,CASSYTDRGEKNIQYF,TGTGCCAGCAGCTATACCGACAGGGGGGAAAAAAACATTCAGTACTTC
TRBJ2-1,NA,TRBD2,TRBV9,CASSPGLAGAYNEQFF,TGTGCCAGCAGTCCCGGACTAGCGGGAGCCTACAATGAGCAGTTCTTC
TRBJ2-3,NA,TRBD1,TRBV7-2,CASSLARGRETDTQYF,TGTGCCAGCAGCTTAGCCAGGGGGCGAGAAACAGATACGCAGTATTTT
TRBJ2-2,NA,NA,TRBV9,CASSVGGVNTGELFF,TGTGCCAGCAGCGTAGGCGGGGTAAACACCGGGGAGCTGTTTTTT
TRBJ1-2,once,NA,TRBV27,CASSFGQPSNYGYTF,TGTGCCAGCAGTTTTGGACAGCCCTCTAACTATGGCTACACCTTC
TRBJ2-3,NA,TRBD2,TRBV12-5,CASGSGLAGAPRTDTQYF,TGTGCTAGTGGCTCCGGACTAGCGGGGGCCCCTCGCACAGATACGCAGTATTTT
TRBJ1-1,NA,TRBD1,TRBV5-1,CASSFPGGRDTGEAFF,TGCGCCAGCAGCTTTCCAGGGGGCCGGGATACGGGTGAAGCTTTCTTT
TRBJ1-1,NA,NA,TRBV5-6,CASSGDWGNTEAFF,TGTGCCAGCAGCGGGGACTGGGGGAACACTGAAGCTTTCTTT
TRBJ1-2,NA,TRBD1,TRBV27,CASSPTDRFYGYTF,TGTGCCAGCAGTCCGACGGACAGGTTCTATGGCTACACCTTC
TRBJ2-7,NA,NA,TRBV6-1,CASSELGRGEQYF,TGTGCCAGCAGTGAATTGGGGCGGGGCGAGCAGTACTTC
TRBJ2-3,once,NA,TRBV4-2,CASSQASGWTDTQYF,TGTGCCAGCAGCCAAGCCTCGGGGTGGACGGATACGCAGTATTTT
TRBJ2-3,NA,TRBD2,TRBV27,CATREGRSTDTQYF,TGTGCCACAAGGGAGGGCAGAAGCACAGATACGCAGTATTTT
TRBJ1-1,NA,NA,TRBV19,CASSMVGPSTEAFF,TGTGCCAGTAGTATGGTGGGGCCCAGCACTGAAGCTTTCTTT
TRBJ2-7,NA,TRBD1,TRBV7-6,CASSLDRDRGDEQYF,TGTGCCAGCAGCTTAGATAGGGACAGGGGCGACGAGCAGTACTTC
TRBJ1-5,NA,NA,TRBV19,CASSPGHSNQPQHF,TGTGCCAGTAGTCCCGGACATAGCAATCAGCCCCAGCATTTT
TRBJ2-2,NA,NA,TRBV30,CAWSVGGGNTGELFF,TGTGCCTGGAGTGTAGGGGGGGGCAACACCGGGGAGCTGTTTTTT
TRBJ2-3,NA,TRBD2,TRBV5-4,CASSFMGGGAGDTQYF,TGTGCCAGCAGCTTCATGGGCGGGGGGGCCGGAGATACGCAGTATTTT
TRBJ2-5,once,TRBD1,TRBV7-9,CASSPNRGREETQYF,TGTGCCAGCAGCCCCAACAGGGGGCGAGAAGAGACCCAGTACTTC
TRBJ1-5,once,NA,TRBV19,CASTWGPGQQGLYQPQHF,TGTGCCAGTACCTGGGGCCCAGGGCAACAGGGCCTCTATCAGCCCCAGCATTTT
TRBJ2-1,few,NA,TRBV5-1,CASSLQGNEQFF,TGCGCCAGCAGCCTACAGGGAAATGAGCAGTTCTTC
TRBJ2-6,NA,NA,TRBV9,CASSPIGGLSYSGANVLTF,TGTGCCAGCAGCCCCATTGGGGGACTGAGTTACTCTGGGGCCAACGTCCTGACTTTC
TRBJ2-1,once,TRBD1,TRBV28,CASRRTGMGEQFF,TGTGCCAGCAGGCGGACAGGGATGGGTGAGCAGTTCTTC
TRBJ2-7,NA,TRBD2,TRBV6-1,CASRMLAGIYEQYF,TGTGCCAGCAGAATGCTAGCGGGTATCTACGAGCAGTACTTC
TRBJ2-7,NA,TRBD1,TRBV7-9,CASSDRETANPYF,TGTGCCAGCAGCGACAGGGAGACCGCAAACCCGTACTTC
TRBJ1-3,NA,NA,TRBV7-3,CASSPEGSGNTIYF,TGTGCCAGCAGCCCGGAGGGATCGGGAAACACCATATATTTT